This T cell receptor (beta chain) was sequenced in a study of T cells after posttransplantation cyclophosphamide. Findings of the study overall: Donor CD8+ memory clones often dominated recipient blood repertoires at later times. Recipient CMV seropositivity and CMV reactivation strongly tracked TRB clonality. Skin or GI-infiltrating T cells shared few TRB sequences with blood.

V shed 1 base and J 7 bases; nucleotides not matched to a gene: 7. Looked up from germline, CDR1 is SGHDT and CDR2 is YYEEEE. This CDR3 region has 15 residues. The assay was immunoSEQ multiplex PCR, and TCRdb's table has in-frame clones only and misses some. The specimen gives 9,500 to 13,000 clones without singletons; the ten biggest hold 26%. Cyclophosphamide on days +3 and +4 followed busulfan-fludarabine conditioning and a marrow graft. This clone was seen repeatedly, ten times or more. Its antigen is unknown. This chain connects TRBV5-6 to TRBJ2-1; 8 nucleotides line up with TRBD2. Sequenced material: PBMCs, taken after allogeneic stem cell transplant with posttransplant cyclophosphamide. This clonotype originated in a female patient in her 40s who received an allogeneic stem cell transplant from a related donor, was CMV-positive, and had no GVHD. Some T cells could come from the graft donor. CDR3 sequence reads: CASSLLLADGNEQFF. The DNA for the CDR3 is TGTGCCAGCAGCTTGTTACTAGCGGATGGGAATGAGCAGTTCTTC.